This TCR beta chain was retrieved from a study of T cell responses to AZD1222 COVID-19 vaccine. Findings and limits, study-wide: Most donors were white British and more were female, and clonal diversity was possibly underestimated.

J lost 1 base, V lost 2 bases, and 4 bases had no gene match. The CDR3 has 15 amino acids. Per the germline V gene, CDR1 is ENHRY and CDR2 is SYGVKD. The repertoire was sequenced with immunoSEQ multiplex PCR; TCRdb's copy has only in-frame clones and lacks some. The sample records about 100,000 clones, about 88% being singletons. To note about this clone: Its antigen remains unknown.

The receptor was derived from an adult in good health. The sequences come from peripheral blood, collected on day 0 of AZD1222 vaccination. The V call is TRBV10-3, the J call TRBJ2-5; 7 bases are a match to TRBD1. In DNA, the CDR3 is TGTGCCATCAGTGAGCCGGGACAGCCCCAAGAGACCCAGTACTTC. Encoded protein: CAISEPGQPQETQYF.